The 5 T cell receptor beta chains in this list originate from one sample, sequenced in a study of shared clonotypes between healthy human individuals. Profiling relied on immunoSEQ multiplex PCR, and the TCRdb table lists in-frame clones only, not all of them. Here the sample spans hundreds of thousands of clones, around 95% being singletons. Terminally differentiated effector memory CD45RA+ cells were excluded from the naive CD8 cells, which were CD45RO-negative and positively selected for CCR7. The sequenced material came from naive CD8+ T cells sorted from blood. The receptors shown here come from a woman younger than 45 in good health.

The chain carries TRBV6-4 and TRBJ2-3; D is unresolved. V was pared by 6 bases and J by 3 bases, with 16 bases between. This CDR3 contains 15 residues. The V gene's germline CDR1 is MRHNA and CDR2 SNTAGT. The CDR3 DNA follows: TGTGCCAGCAGGAAGAGCAAAAAAACAACAGATACGCAGTATTTT. It is translated as CASRKSKKTTDTQYF.

The chain carries TRBV28 and TRBJ1-5; possible D gene TRBD1, 6 bases. Germline V gene sequence: CDR1 MDHEN, CDR2 SYDVKM. The CDR3 consists of 15 residues. The ends were cut back, 6 bases at V and 4 bases at J, with 16 bases in the middle. The CDR3 is CASRSLEGENQPQHF. The CDR3 bases are TGTGCCAGCAGATCTCTGGAGGGGGAAAATCAGCCCCAGCATTTT.

Only a few counts were recorded for this clone. The same CDR3 is also encoded by other DNA sequences in this sample. The genes are TRBV6-1 and TRBJ2-7, with D possibly matching TRBD1 (7 bases). Germline values: CDR1 MNHNS, CDR2 SASEGT. The V gene lost 1 base and the J gene lost 4 bases, with 11 bases spanning the gap. The CDR3 has 14 residues. CDR3 coding DNA: TGTGCCAGCAGTGAAGTGGCAGGGGGGTACGAGCAGTACTTC. Its protein is CASSEVAGGYEQYF.

The chain employs TRBV15 and TRBJ1-1, with D hard to call. V lost 10 bases to trimming and J lost 2 bases, with 14 bases between them. The V gene's germline CDR1 is LNHNV and CDR2 YYDKDF (reference sequence). The CDR3 has 13 residues. The CDR3 nucleotides are TGTGCCATCGCTCATGGGTTCAACACTGAAGCTTTCTTT. Its protein product is CAIAHGFNTEAFF.

J is TRBJ2-7 and V is TRBV9; 10 bases agree with TRBD1. This CDR3 has 17 residues. In germline, CDR1 is SGDLS, CDR2 YYNGEE. J lost 7 bases, V lost 4 bases, and 17 bases had no gene match. The CDR3 here is CASSSGTGALGSGEQYF. DNA for the CDR3: TGTGCCAGCAGCAGCGGGACAGGGGCATTAGGATCGGGAGAGCAGTACTTC.